This T cell receptor (beta chain) was recovered during a study of shared clonotypes between healthy human individuals. Findings and limits, study-wide: Tissue TCR repertoires likely differ from these blood-only repertoires.

This CDR3 region has 13 residues. V was clipped by 2 bases and J by 8 bases, with 7 bases between them. Per the germline V gene, CDR1 is MNHEY and CDR2 is SVGAGI. Turning to this clone: No antigen is known for it.

The naive CD8 population came from CD45RO-negative cells selected for CCR7, without terminally differentiated effector memory CD45RA+ cells. Each donor was a Caucasian adult residing in Nashville, Tennessee. A roughly 200 ng quantity of DNA, 30,000 to 35,000 T cell genomes, went into the sorted-subset replicate PCRs. Methods used by the authors: ImmunoSEQ output held junction-only sequences without quality scores, so filtering differed. Using immunoSEQ multiplex PCR, the repertoire was profiled, and TCRdb retains in-frame clones only, with some absent. The V and J calls and the clone size are those of that table, but D and trimming were determined from the DNA. The table includes some 2.1 million clones, roughly 94% detected once.

The receptor was derived from a man between 18 and 35 years old in good health. The rearrangement joins TRBV6-5 to TRBJ1-6; D is ambiguous. Material for sequencing was naive CD8+ T cells sorted from blood. The CDR3 region is CASSYSADSPLHF. For the CDR3, the DNA is TGTGCCAGCAGTTACAGCGCGGATTCACCCCTCCACTTT.